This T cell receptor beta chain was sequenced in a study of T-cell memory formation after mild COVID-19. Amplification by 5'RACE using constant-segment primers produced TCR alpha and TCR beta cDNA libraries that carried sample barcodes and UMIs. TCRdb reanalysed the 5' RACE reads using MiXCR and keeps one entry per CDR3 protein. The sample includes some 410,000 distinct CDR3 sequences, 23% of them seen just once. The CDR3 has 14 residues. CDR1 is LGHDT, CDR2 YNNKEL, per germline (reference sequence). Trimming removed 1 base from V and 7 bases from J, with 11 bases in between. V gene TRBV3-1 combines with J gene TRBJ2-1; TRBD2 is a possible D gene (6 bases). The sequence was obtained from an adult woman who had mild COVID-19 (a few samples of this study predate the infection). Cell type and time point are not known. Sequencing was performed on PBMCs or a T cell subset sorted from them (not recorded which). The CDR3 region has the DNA TGTGCCAGCAGCCAAGTCGCGGGGAGAAATGAGCAGTTCTTC. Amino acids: CASSQVAGRNEQFF.